This TCR beta chain emerged from a study of blood T cells in healthy people across ages. Notes on the study in general: Age showed a roughly linear inverse relationship with TCR beta diversity per million T cells. Higher diversity, along with more naive CD4+ cells, distinguished long-lived donors from aged donors. Unsorted PBMCs prevented conclusive naive versus antigen-experienced comparison.

Through a sample-barcoded 5' primer and a J-beta primer mix, a second PCR was run for roughly 7 to 12 cycles. TCRdb recomputed calls from the 5' RACE reads with MiXCR, one row per CDR3 protein. The data contain roughly 2 million distinct CDR3 sequences, 49% of them singletons. In regard to this clonotype: What it binds is unknown.

CDR1 SEHNR and CDR2 FQNEAQ come from the germline V gene (reference sequence). This CDR3 is 13 amino acids long. Germline trimming cut 5 bases from V and 6 bases from J; bases unmatched to any gene: 7. Sequenced: blood. This sequence joins TRBV7-9 and TRBJ2-7, with 7 bases matching TRBD1. The TCR comes from a woman between 35 and 50 years old in good health. DNA of the CDR3: TGTGCCAGCAGCGCCACAGGGGTAAGCGAGCAGTACTTC. Encoded protein: CASSATGVSEQYF.